The rows below give T cell receptor beta chains drawn from one sample of a study of blood T cell repertoires in COVID-19. The assay was immunoSEQ multiplex PCR, and TCRdb's table has in-frame clones only and misses some. The sample includes approximately 430,000 clones, 86% of them seen just once. Material: peripheral blood. The receptors originated from a woman aged 25-40 years with active or convalescent COVID-19. Each CDR3 is given with its conserved first and last residue. A D gene is named only where the DNA matches it firmly. Rows give clone size only sometimes, using once, few, many, or a class for an expanded clone.

TRBJ2-7	TRBV6-2/TRBV6-3	.	TRBD2	CASSPRGTSVGSYEQYF	TGTGCCAGCAGTCCCCGAGGGACTAGCGTCGGTTCCTACGAGCAGTACTTC
TRBJ1-2	TRBV5-4	.	.	CASSLEHSGGYTF	TGTGCCAGCAGCTTGGAACACTCGGGTGGCTACACCTTC
TRBJ1-4	TRBV5-8	.	TRBD1	CASSREAGTGGEKLFF	TGTGCCAGCAGCCGTGAGGCCGGGACAGGGGGTGAAAAACTGTTTTTT
TRBJ2-2	TRBV4-1	.	.	CASRRTVENTGELFF	TGCGCCAGCAGGCGGACAGTCGAGAACACCGGGGAGCTGTTTTTT
TRBJ2-7	TRBV14	.	.	CASSLLVEYEQYF	TGTGCCAGCAGCTTACTAGTAGAATACGAGCAGTACTTC
TRBJ2-6	TRBV18	.	.	CASSPRVFQEGFLSGANVLTF	TGTGCCAGCTCACCCCGGGTTTTCCAGGAGGGCTTTTTATCTGGGGCCAACGTCCTGACTTTC
TRBJ2-1	TRBV29-1	.	TRBD2	CSVETSGELYNEQFF	TGCAGCGTTGAGACTAGCGGGGAGCTATACAATGAGCAGTTCTTC
TRBJ1-2	TRBV29-1	.	.	CSVEMGGAGNYGYTF	TGCAGCGTTGAAATGGGGGGGGCCGGAAACTATGGCTACACCTTC
TRBJ2-7	TRBV5-1	.	TRBD1	CASSSLDRGIYEQYF	TGCGCCAGCAGCTCCCTGGACAGGGGGATCTACGAGCAGTACTTC
TRBJ2-2	TRBV6-5	.	TRBD1	CASRPGTANTGELFF	TGTGCCAGCAGGCCGGGGACAGCTAACACCGGGGAGCTGTTTTTT
TRBJ1-2	TRBV5-6	once	.	CASTKTDSSESPRGYTF	TGTGCCAGCACCAAAACGGACAGCTCCGAGTCTCCTAGAGGCTACACCTTC
TRBJ2-7	TRBV2	.	TRBD1	CASSHTGTGIYEQYF	TGTGCCAGCAGTCATACCGGGACAGGGATCTACGAGCAGTACTTC
TRBJ1-5	TRBV14	.	TRBD1	CASSPGQGTQPQHF	TGTGCCAGCAGCCCCGGACAGGGGACTCAGCCCCAGCATTTT
TRBJ2-1	TRBV7-6	.	TRBD1	CASSLALSPQGATYNEQFF	TGTGCCAGCAGCTTAGCGCTTAGCCCCCAGGGGGCAACCTACAATGAGCAGTTCTTC
TRBJ1-2	TRBV13	.	.	CASSLGSLVRDDGYTF	TGTGCCAGCAGCTTAGGTTCTTTGGTCAGGGATGATGGCTACACCTTC
TRBJ2-2	TRBV7-9	.	TRBD1	CASSFQGQGDTGELFF	TGTGCCAGCAGCTTCCAGGGCCAGGGGGACACCGGGGAGCTGTTTTTT
TRBJ1-1	TRBV2	.	TRBD1	CASEQGANTEAFF	TGTGCCAGCGAACAGGGGGCGAACACTGAAGCTTTCTTT
TRBJ2-5	TRBV5-1	few	.	CASSLVTVFGRETQYF	TGCGCCAGCAGCTTGGTGACAGTCTTTGGGAGGGAGACCCAGTACTTC
TRBJ1-1	TRBV5-1	.	TRBD1	CASSFGTVVMNTEAFF	TGCGCCAGCAGCTTCGGGACAGTTGTCATGAACACTGAAGCTTTCTTT
TRBJ2-2	TRBV4-2	.	.	CASSPPTGELFF	TGTGCCAGCAGTCCTCCCACCGGGGAGCTGTTTTTT
TRBJ2-3	TRBV7-9	.	TRBD2	CASSVPLAGGRDTQYF	TGTGCCAGCAGCGTTCCACTAGCGGGGGGGCGGGATACGCAGTATTTT
TRBJ1-2	TRBV6-1	.	TRBD1	CASSEALQGAYGYTF	TGTGCCAGCAGTGAAGCGCTACAGGGGGCGTATGGCTACACCTTC
TRBJ2-1	TRBV3-1/TRBV3-2	.	TRBD2	CASSQGLAGYNEQFF	TGTGCCAGCAGCCAAGGGCTAGCGGGTTACAATGAGCAGTTCTTC
TRBJ2-7	TRBV5-1	.	.	CASSLSGDSYEQYF	TGCGCCAGCAGCTTGTCGGGAGACTCCTACGAGCAGTACTTC
TRBJ1-3	TRBV14	.	.	CASSPRTATFSGNTIYF	TGTGCCAGCAGCCCCAGGACAGCAACCTTCTCTGGAAACACCATATATTTT
TRBJ1-2	TRBV4-1	.	.	CASSQVAENYGYTF	TGCGCCAGCAGCCAAGTCGCAGAAAACTATGGCTACACCTTC
TRBJ2-7	TRBV5-1	.	.	CASSLGREQYF	TGCGCCAGCAGCTTGGGTCGCGAGCAGTACTTC
TRBJ1-4	TRBV19	.	TRBD1	CASSKPLQGPNEKLFF	TGTGCCAGTAGTAAACCCCTACAGGGGCCGAATGAAAAACTGTTTTTT
TRBJ2-7	TRBV7-2	.	TRBD2	CASSPSGGSYEQYF	TGTGCCAGCAGTCCTAGCGGAGGCTCCTACGAGCAGTACTTC
TRBJ1-6	TRBV18	.	TRBD1	CASSRQGARDNSPLHF	TGTGCCAGCTCAAGACAGGGGGCGCGGGATAATTCACCCCTCCACTTT
TRBJ2-7	TRBV19	.	TRBD1	CASSIFPGQGYEQYF	TGTGCCAGTAGTATCTTCCCGGGACAGGGGTACGAGCAGTACTTC
TRBJ2-3	TRBV6-4	.	TRBD1	CASSDRDSPTDTQYF	TGTGCCAGCAGTGACCGGGACAGTCCCACAGATACGCAGTATTTT
TRBJ2-2	TRBV3-1/TRBV3-2	few	TRBD2	CASSRSGMNTGELFF	TGTGCCAGCAGCCGTAGCGGGATGAACACCGGGGAGCTGTTTTTT
TRBJ1-6	TRBV5-1	.	.	CASSLQTPTDRSPLHF	TGCGCCAGCAGCCTGCAGACCCCGACTGACCGGTCACCCCTCCACTTT
TRBJ2-7	TRBV9	few	.	CASSVEGNYEQYF	TGTGCCAGCAGCGTAGAGGGGAACTACGAGCAGTACTTC
TRBJ2-7	TRBV24-1	.	.	CATSDFVSGGHEQYF	TGTGCCACCAGTGATTTTGTGTCAGGTGGGCACGAGCAGTACTTC
TRBJ1-2	TRBV6-5	.	TRBD1	CASSYSDRTGGYTF	TGTGCCAGCAGTTACTCGGACAGGACCGGTGGCTACACCTTC
TRBJ2-2	TRBV4-1	.	TRBD1	CASSQDDRAANTGELFF	TGCGCCAGCAGCCAAGACGACAGGGCCGCGAACACCGGGGAGCTGTTTTTT
TRBJ2-7	TRBV19	.	TRBD2	CASSIEGAGMNEQYF	TGTGCCAGTAGTATAGAGGGAGCGGGGATGAACGAGCAGTACTTC
TRBJ2-7	TRBV5-4	few	TRBD1	CASSGGTGQYEQYF	TGTGCCAGCAGCGGGGGGACAGGCCAATACGAGCAGTACTTC
TRBJ2-1	TRBV19	.	TRBD2	CASSIGLAGGTKSSYNEQFF	TGTGCCAGTAGTATTGGTCTAGCGGGAGGTACGAAAAGCTCCTACAATGAGCAGTTCTTC
TRBJ2-5	TRBV5-1	once	.	CASSAREQETQYF	TGCGCCAGCAGCGCGAGAGAACAAGAGACCCAGTACTTC
TRBJ1-5	TRBV27	.	.	CASSLGQNNQPQHF	TGTGCCAGCAGTTTAGGACAGAACAATCAGCCCCAGCATTTT
TRBJ1-2	TRBV25-1	.	.	CASSDPALYGYTF	TGTGCCAGCAGTGACCCCGCACTCTATGGCTACACCTTC
TRBJ2-7	TRBV2	once	TRBD1	CASSEGQGGGEQYF	TGTGCCAGCAGTGAAGGACAGGGGGGTGGCGAGCAGTACTTC
TRBJ1-1	TRBV5-1	.	.	CASSSDGQGNTEAFF	TGCGCCAGCAGCTCCGACGGGCAGGGGAACACTGAAGCTTTCTTT
TRBJ2-3	TRBV7-2	.	.	CASSPGTASDTQYF	TGTGCCAGCAGCCCCGGGACTGCCTCAGATACGCAGTATTTT
TRBJ1-5	TRBV10-2	.	TRBD1	CASSKTGTGGNQPQHF	TGCGCCAGCAGCAAGACCGGGACAGGGGGAAATCAGCCCCAGCATTTT
TRBJ2-5	TRBV2	.	TRBD2	CASGGEVKETQYF	TGTGCCAGCGGGGGGGAGGTAAAAGAGACCCAGTACTTC
TRBJ2-7	TRBV7-2	.	TRBD2	CASSTSLAGGPGEQYF	TGTGCCAGCAGCACCTCTCTAGCGGGAGGGCCAGGCGAGCAGTACTTC
TRBJ2-4	TRBV18	.	TRBD1	CASSPDDRGVQNIQYF	TGTGCCAGCTCACCAGATGACAGGGGTGTTCAAAACATTCAGTACTTC
TRBJ1-2	TRBV5-6	.	.	CASTVERRGDYGYTF	TGTGCCAGCACCGTCGAACGGAGGGGTGACTATGGCTACACCTTC
TRBJ2-1	TRBV5-1	.	.	CASSLATGVYNEQFF	TGCGCCAGCAGCTTGGCCACCGGAGTTTACAATGAGCAGTTCTTC